A single TCR beta chain is shown here with its context. The sample belongs to a study of T cell responses to AZD1222 COVID-19 vaccine. CDR1 is MDHEN and CDR2 is SYDVKM in the germline V gene. The V end was cut by 6 bases, the J end by 12 bases, with 21 bases between. The CDR3 covers 13 residues. Profiled with immunoSEQ multiplex PCR; TCRdb holds only in-frame clones, not every one. The sample records more than 95,000 clones, about 89% being singletons. This sample comprised peripheral blood, obtained 28 days after the second AZD1222 dose. This clonotype originated in an adult who received the AZD1222 COVID-19 vaccine. The V and J genes are TRBV28 and TRBJ2-7, with D possibly matching TRBD1 (6 bases). The CDR3, as DNA: TGTGCCAGCAGCCTTTACCGACAGGCCTCGACGTACTTC. Its protein product is CASSLYRQASTYF.